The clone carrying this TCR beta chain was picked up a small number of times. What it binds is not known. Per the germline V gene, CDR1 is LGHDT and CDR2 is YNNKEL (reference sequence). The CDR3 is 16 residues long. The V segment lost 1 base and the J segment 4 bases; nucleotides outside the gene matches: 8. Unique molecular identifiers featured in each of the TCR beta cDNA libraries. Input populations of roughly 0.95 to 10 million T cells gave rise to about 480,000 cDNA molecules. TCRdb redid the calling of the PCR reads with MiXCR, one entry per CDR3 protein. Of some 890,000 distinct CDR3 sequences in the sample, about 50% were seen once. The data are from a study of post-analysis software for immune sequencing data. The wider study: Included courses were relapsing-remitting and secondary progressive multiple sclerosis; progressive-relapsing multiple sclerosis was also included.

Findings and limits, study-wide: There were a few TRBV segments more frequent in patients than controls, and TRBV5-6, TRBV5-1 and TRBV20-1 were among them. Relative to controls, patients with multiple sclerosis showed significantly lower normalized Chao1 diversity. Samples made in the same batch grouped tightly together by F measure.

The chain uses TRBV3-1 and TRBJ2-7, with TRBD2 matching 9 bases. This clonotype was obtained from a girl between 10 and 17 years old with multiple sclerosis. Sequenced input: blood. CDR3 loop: CASSQGRPSGTYEQYF. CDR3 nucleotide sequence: TGTGCCAGCAGCCAAGGGCGGCCTAGCGGGACTTACGAGCAGTACTTC.